These 27 T cell receptor beta chains originate from one sample sequenced in a study of response to subunit inactivated influenza vaccine. TCRdb independently ran MiXCR on the RT-PCR reads; one entry per CDR3 protein. There are around 520,000 distinct CDR3 sequences in the sample; 25% occur only once, and approximately 2% lies in the top ten. The sequenced sample was CD4+ T cells sorted from PBMCs, obtained 4 to 6 days after vaccination. The receptors were gathered from a man aged 45-60 years who received an inactivated influenza vaccine.

This clonotype has ten or more counts. The DNA for the CDR3 is TGTGCCAGCAGCTTAGCTCAGGGGCTACGGACTGAAGCTTTCTTT. It codes for CASSLAQGLRTEAFF. The chain couples TRBV7-9 to TRBJ1-1; a weak D match, TRBD1 (6 bases). Germline-derived CDR1 and CDR2 are SEHNR and FQNEAQ (reference sequence). The CDR3 covers 15 residues. The V end lost 0 bases, the J end lost 5 bases, and 13 bases lay between the germline ends.

J is TRBJ2-3 and V is TRBV3-1; weak D call: TRBD1 (6 bases). The length of the CDR3 is 12 residues. The germline gives CDR1 LGHDT, CDR2 YNNKEL (reference sequence). The ends were cut back, 4 bases at V and 7 bases at J, with 9 bases in the middle. The CDR3 DNA reads TGTGCCAGCAGCCGACAGGCTTATACGCAGTATTTT. Amino acids: CASSRQAYTQYF.

The rearrangement uses TRBV6-1 and TRBJ1-4; 8 bases fit TRBD1. CDR3 length equals 13 residues. The V gene's germline CDR1 is MNHNS and CDR2 SASEGT. V was clipped by 4 bases and J by 8 bases; unmatched bases: 3. CDR3 coding DNA: TGTGCCAGCAGTGTTGGACAGGGAGAAAAACTGTTTTTT. It is translated as CASSVGQGEKLFF.

This clonotype was seen only once. The rearrangement links TRBV3-1 to TRBJ2-3; the D is unclear. V was pared by 3 bases and J by 6 bases, with 13 bases between. In germline, CDR1 is LGHDT, CDR2 YNNKEL (reference sequence). CDR3 size: 14 residues. The CDR3 nucleotides are TGTGCCAGCAGCCATCCGAAATACAGCGATACGCAGTATTTT. Translation: CASSHPKYSDTQYF.

This clonotype has a handful of counts. J is TRBJ2-5 and V is TRBV15, with D unresolved. Germline V gene lookup returns CDR1 LNHNV and CDR2 YYDKDF (reference sequence). The CDR3 totals 12 residues. The V and J ends lost 0 bases and 3 bases respectively, with 2 bases between them. This CDR3 reads CATSRDEETQYF. In nucleotides, the CDR3 is TGTGCCACCAGCAGAGATGAAGAGACCCAGTACTTC.

This clonotype was seen only a few times. The chain combines TRBV11-2 with TRBJ2-5, with 7 bases aligning to TRBD2. CDR1 SGHAT and CDR2 FQNNGV come from the germline V gene. The CDR3 sequence is 14 residues long. V dropped 5 bases and J dropped 2; count of bases not matched to a gene: 5. The CDR3 sequence is CASSRDGGQETQYF. The DNA of the CDR3 is TGTGCCAGCAGCAGGGACGGGGGGCAAGAGACCCAGTACTTC.

The V and J genes are TRBV4-2 and TRBJ2-3; 10 nucleotides align to TRBD2. CDR3 size: 17 residues. CDR1 and CDR2 (germline): LGHNA, YNFKEQ. Trimming cost V 0 bases and J 5 bases; bases outside gene matches: 8. In DNA, the CDR3 is TGTGCCAGCAGCCAAGATAGCCTAGCGGGGGTGGGAGATACGCAGTATTTT. As protein: CASSQDSLAGVGDTQYF.

This clonotype was seen only a few times. The genes are TRBV2 and TRBJ2-2; D remains ambiguous. Trimming took 1 base from V and 1 from J, leaving 7 bases between them. Germline V gives CDR1 SNHLY, CDR2 FYNNEI. The CDR3 runs 15 residues. CDR3 in DNA: TGTGCCAGCAGTGAAGGTCTGGAGAACACCGGGGAGCTGTTTTTT. It is translated as CASSEGLENTGELFF.

J is TRBJ2-3 and V is TRBV28; tentatively, D is TRBD2 (5 bases). V lost 3 bases and J 2 bases, leaving 9 bases between the germline ends. Germline V CDR1 and CDR2: MDHEN, SYDVKM. This CDR3 is built from 14 residues. The CDR3 sequence: CASSLPGFTDTQYF. The CDR3 nucleotides read TGTGCCAGCAGTTTGCCGGGATTCACAGATACGCAGTATTTT.

The chain is built from TRBV6-1 and TRBJ2-2; 7 nucleotides line up with TRBD2. From germline, CDR1 is MNHNS and CDR2 SASEGT. V dropped 5 bases and J dropped 5; count of bases not matched to a gene: 5. CDR3 length: 14 amino acids. DNA for the CDR3: TGTGCCAGCAGTAGGACTAGGGGTACCGGGGAGCTGTTTTTT. Translated, it gives CASSRTRGTGELFF.

This chain joins TRBV30 and TRBJ2-5, with 7 bases matching TRBD1. CDR3 length: 14 amino acids. With 0 bases clipped from V and 4 bases from J, the junction kept 5 bases outside the gene matches. Germline V CDR1 and CDR2: GTSNPN, SVGIG (reference sequence). CDR3 sequence reads: CAWSVGQAPETQYF. CDR3 coding DNA: TGTGCCTGGAGTGTAGGACAGGCCCCAGAGACCCAGTACTTC.

The chain uses TRBV6-2 or TRBV6-3 and TRBJ1-2; no reliable D call. CDR1 MNHEY and CDR2 SVGEGT come from the germline V gene. The CDR3 has 13 residues. V was cut by 2 bases and J by 7 bases, with 11 bases left in between. The DNA of the CDR3 is TGTGCCAGCAGTTACCAAGCCTCGGCTGGCTACACCTTC. Its translation: CASSYQASAGYTF.

This chain joins TRBV11-3 and TRBJ2-3; D assignment may be TRBD1 or TRBD2 (5 bases each). V was pared by 5 bases and J by 0 bases, with 6 bases between. Germline-derived CDR1 and CDR2 are SGHNT and YENEEA. This CDR3 is 13 amino acids long. CDR3 DNA sequence: TGTGCCAGCAGCGGGGACAGCACAGATACGCAGTATTTT. Residues: CASSGDSTDTQYF.

This clonotype was seen a few times. The rearrangement joins TRBV12-3 or TRBV12-4 to TRBJ1-2; D is unresolved. Trimming stripped 2 bases from V and 4 bases from J, with 8 bases between. The CDR3 is 13 amino acids. The CDR3 DNA reads as TGTGCCAGCAGTTTAAGGGTAACCTATGGCTACACCTTC. Amino acid sequence: CASSLRVTYGYTF.

The chain uses TRBV5-1 and TRBJ2-1, with TRBD1 matching 7 bases. Germline CDR1 is SGHRS and CDR2 is YFSETQ. The trim removed 0 bases at V and 8 bases at J, leaving 11 bases unmatched. The CDR3 has 16 residues. The CDR3 sequence: CASSLEGLTGLDEQFF. DNA of the CDR3: TGCGCCAGCAGCTTGGAGGGTTTGACAGGGCTGGATGAGCAGTTCTTC.

The rearrangement joins TRBV7-6 to TRBJ2-1, with D tentatively TRBD1 (6 bases). Germline CDR1 reads SGHVS; CDR2 reads FNYEAQ. V lost 5 bases, J lost 3 bases, and 14 bases lay in between. CDR3 size: 15 residues. In DNA form, the CDR3 reads TGTGCCAGCAGCCCGCGGGTGGGACACTACAATGAGCAGTTCTTC. Translation gives CASSPRVGHYNEQFF. Using reference TRBV7-6 and TRBJ2-1 for the parts outside the CDR3, the full variable domain is GAGVSQSPRYKVTKRGQDVALRCDPISGHVSLYWYRQALGQGPEFLTYFNYEAQQDKSGLPNDRFSAERPEGSISTLTIQRTEQRDSAMYRCASSPRVGHYNEQFFGPGTRLTVL.

This sequence joins TRBV12-3 or TRBV12-4 and TRBJ2-2, with 13 nucleotides matching TRBD2. J gave up 4 bases and V 5 bases, and 4 bases lay outside the gene matches. The CDR3 is 16 amino acids. Here the CDR3 DNA reads TGTGCCAGCAGTGGACTAGCGGGAGCTGGCACCGGGGAGCTGTTTTTT. Its translation is CASSGLAGAGTGELFF.

This clonotype was recorded a few times. V is TRBV7-2 and J is TRBJ2-1; D is unclear. CDR3 length: 14 residues. With 8 bases removed from V and 6 bases from J, the gap between germline ends came to 17 bases. Germline V gene lookup returns CDR1 SGHTA and CDR2 FQGNSA. DNA for the CDR3: TGTGCCAGCTTGGGGTTCGATCGAGTCAATGAGCAGTTCTTC. Its translation: CASLGFDRVNEQFF. The complete variable domain, with remaining parts taken from reference TRBV7-2 and TRBJ2-1, reads GAGVSQSPSNKVTEKGKDVELRCDPISGHTALYWYRQSLGQGLEFLIYFQGNSAPDKSGLPSDRFSAERTGGSVSTLTIQRTQQEDSAVYLCASLGFDRVNEQFFGPGTRLTVL.

CDR3 sequence: CSARGPTGGEETQYF. The CDR3 DNA sequence: TGCAGTGCTAGAGGCCCCACCGGGGGCGAAGAGACCCAGTACTTC. J is TRBJ2-5 and V is TRBV20-1; D could derive from TRBD1 or TRBD2 (6 bases each). The germline V and J ends were trimmed by 1 base and 3 bases, with 15 bases remaining between them. The germline V gene encodes CDR1 DFQATT and CDR2 SNEGSKA (reference sequence). The CDR3 totals 15 residues.

The chain carries TRBV9 and TRBJ2-3; 9 nucleotides align to TRBD2. Trimming removed 0 bases from V and 2 bases from J; junction bases left unmatched: 4. The CDR3 is 16 amino acids. Per the germline V gene, CDR1 is SGDLS and CDR2 is YYNGEE. DNA of the CDR3: TGTGCCAGCAGCGTAGCGGCGGGAGGGACCACAGATACGCAGTATTTT. Translated: CASSVAAGGTTDTQYF.

This clonotype has more than one count but fewer than ten. This chain joins TRBV14 and TRBJ1-5, with no clear D. V dropped 3 bases and J dropped 7 bases, with 10 bases sitting between them. This CDR3 has 13 amino acids. Per germline, CDR1 SGHDN and CDR2 FVKESK. The chain's CDR3 is CASSQAKGQPQHF. CDR3 sequence (DNA): TGTGCCAGCAGCCAGGCCAAAGGACAGCCCCAGCATTTT.

This rearrangement joins TRBV12-3 or TRBV12-4 to TRBJ2-1, with 12 positions matching TRBD2. The CDR3 totals 14 residues. Germline trimming cut 5 bases from V and 9 bases from J; bases unmatched to any gene: 5. This CDR3 is CASSTSGRLGEQFF. For the CDR3, the DNA is TGTGCCAGCAGTACTAGCGGGAGGTTAGGTGAGCAGTTCTTC.

This clonotype was recorded many times. V gene TRBV5-6 combines with J gene TRBJ2-7; perhaps TRBD1 as D (6 bases). V was clipped by 2 bases and J by 6 bases, with 12 bases between them. CDR1 is SGHDT and CDR2 is YYEEEE in the germline V gene. This CDR3 contains 13 residues. The CDR3 sequence: CASSLGKGVEQYF. In DNA, the CDR3 is TGTGCCAGCAGCTTAGGAAAGGGGGTCGAGCAGTACTTC.

There are a few counts of this clonotype. The chain employs TRBV20-1 and TRBJ2-5; 7 positions agree with TRBD2. The CDR3 sequence is 15 residues long. Germline trimming cut 0 bases from V and 0 bases from J; bases unmatched to any gene: 4. Germline CDR1 and CDR2: DFQATT and SNEGSKA (reference sequence). Written as DNA, the CDR3 is TGCAGTGCTAGAGATGGGAGGGAACACCAAGAGACCCAGTACTTC. Its translation: CSARDGREHQETQYF.

In its sample, this clonotype was seen a few times. The chain is built from TRBV20-1 and TRBJ1-5; a weak D match, TRBD1 (6 bases). This CDR3 is 14 amino acids long. The germline gives CDR1 DFQATT, CDR2 SNEGSKA (reference sequence). The V end lost 5 bases, the J end lost 5 bases, and 16 bases lay between the germline ends. The CDR3 DNA sequence: TGCAGTGCTCCTGAGACAGGAGTTTATCAGCCCCAGCATTTT. Translation gives CSAPETGVYQPQHF.

This clonotype was counted between two and nine times. V is TRBV5-1 and J is TRBJ2-5, with 7 bases identical to TRBD1. The germline V gene encodes CDR1 SGHRS and CDR2 YFSETQ. CDR3 size: 15 residues. V lost 3 bases and J lost 4; bases outside the gene matches: 9. The CDR3 reads CASSSLQGRGETQYF. The DNA of the CDR3 is TGCGCCAGCAGCTCGCTACAGGGGCGTGGAGAGACCCAGTACTTC.

The V call is TRBV10-3, the J call TRBJ1-5; D perhaps matches TRBD1 (6 bases). The CDR3 is 15 residues long. Germline V gives CDR1 ENHRY, CDR2 SYGVKD. Deletions cut 4 bases from V and 3 bases from J, with 13 bases between. In DNA, the CDR3 is TGTGCCATCAGTGCCTCAGGACAGAACAATCAGCCCCAGCATTTT. This sequence encodes CAISASGQNNQPQHF.